These T cell receptor beta chains were read from a single sample in a study of control samples from healthy donors and cancer patients. The table came from immunoSEQ multiplex PCR; TCRdb's copy has only in-frame clones and leaves some out. The sample lists around 130,000 clones, more than 80% seen once, with more than 2% in the top ten. The source material was blood. The receptors come from a man aged 18 to 30 in good health. The CDR3 runs from the conserved cysteine through the conserved F or W. Fields, in order: J gene, V gene, D gene, clone size, CDR3 DNA, CDR3 protein. A D gene is named only where the DNA matches it firmly. Some rows mark clone size as missing; the rest say once, few, many or name a class of expanded clone.

j_call: TRBJ2-5
v_call: TRBV5-1
d_call: TRBD2
clone_size: .
cdr3_nt: TGCGCCAGCAGCCAAGCTAGCGGGGGGCAAGAGACCCAGTACTTC
cdr3_aa: CASSQASGGQETQYF

j_call: TRBJ1-6
v_call: TRBV5-1
d_call: TRBD1
clone_size: .
cdr3_nt: TGCGCCAGCAGCTTAGGAGGGGGCTTTTCACCCCTCCACTTT
cdr3_aa: CASSLGGGFSPLHF

j_call: TRBJ1-1
v_call: TRBV2
d_call: .
clone_size: .
cdr3_nt: TGTGCCAGACGAACAACCTCCTTGAACACTGAAGCTTTCTTT
cdr3_aa: CARRTTSLNTEAFF

j_call: TRBJ1-6
v_call: TRBV4-1
d_call: TRBD1
clone_size: .
cdr3_nt: TGCGCCAGCAGCCAAGTACAGGGGCTGGAACTAGGTGGGGATTCACCCCTCCACTTT
cdr3_aa: CASSQVQGLELGGDSPLHF

j_call: TRBJ1-4
v_call: TRBV25-1
d_call: .
clone_size: .
cdr3_nt: TGTGCCAGCAGTGAATATAAAAGGACAGATGCTCTTGAAAAACTGTTTTTT
cdr3_aa: CASSEYKRTDALEKLFF

j_call: TRBJ2-2
v_call: TRBV12-5
d_call: .
clone_size: .
cdr3_nt: TGTGCTAGTGGCCTAGAGCTCACCGGGGAGCTGTTTTTT
cdr3_aa: CASGLELTGELFF

j_call: TRBJ2-6
v_call: TRBV4-1
d_call: TRBD2
clone_size: .
cdr3_nt: TGCGCCAGCAGCCAATCCGCTAGCGGGTGGGGTGGGCTTGGGGCCAACGTCCTGACTTTC
cdr3_aa: CASSQSASGWGGLGANVLTF

j_call: TRBJ1-5
v_call: TRBV12-3/TRBV12-4
d_call: .
clone_size: .
cdr3_nt: TGTGCCAGCAGTAATAATCAGCCCCAGCATTTT
cdr3_aa: CASSNNQPQHF

j_call: TRBJ2-3
v_call: TRBV2
d_call: .
clone_size: .
cdr3_nt: TGTGCCAGCACGTATCGGGGCACAGATACGCAGTATTTT
cdr3_aa: CASTYRGTDTQYF

j_call: TRBJ2-4
v_call: TRBV27
d_call: .
clone_size: .
cdr3_nt: TGTGCCAGCAGCCGGGGGCCATTTGACATTCAGTACTTC
cdr3_aa: CASSRGPFDIQYF

j_call: TRBJ2-2
v_call: TRBV4-1
d_call: .
clone_size: .
cdr3_nt: TGCGCCAGCAGCCAGCCAGGGACCGCCACCGGGGAGCTGTTTTTT
cdr3_aa: CASSQPGTATGELFF

j_call: TRBJ1-1
v_call: TRBV5-1
d_call: .
clone_size: .
cdr3_nt: TGCGCCAGCAGTACCAGGGCCGCTGGGGGTGAAGCTTTCTTT
cdr3_aa: CASSTRAAGGEAFF

j_call: TRBJ2-5
v_call: TRBV11-2
d_call: .
clone_size: .
cdr3_nt: TGTGCCAGCAGCCAGGGCTCGTGGACAAAGCAAGAGACCCAGTACTTC
cdr3_aa: CASSQGSWTKQETQYF

j_call: TRBJ1-5
v_call: TRBV30
d_call: TRBD1
clone_size: .
cdr3_nt: TGTGCCTGGAGTGTCGACAGGGGACAGCCCCAGCATTTT
cdr3_aa: CAWSVDRGQPQHF

j_call: TRBJ2-2
v_call: TRBV7-3
d_call: TRBD1
clone_size: few
cdr3_nt: TGTGCCAGCAGAATCGACAGGGGGCGGACCGGGGAGCTGTTTTTT
cdr3_aa: CASRIDRGRTGELFF

j_call: TRBJ2-1
v_call: TRBV3-1/TRBV3-2
d_call: TRBD1
clone_size: .
cdr3_nt: TGTGCCAGCAGCCGAGACAGGGTGAATGAGCAGTTCTTC
cdr3_aa: CASSRDRVNEQFF

j_call: TRBJ2-5
v_call: TRBV12-3/TRBV12-4
d_call: TRBD1
clone_size: once
cdr3_nt: TGTGCCAGCAGAGGGACAGGGGGGAAGACCCAGTACTTC
cdr3_aa: CASRGTGGKTQYF

j_call: TRBJ2-7
v_call: TRBV12-3/TRBV12-4
d_call: .
clone_size: .
cdr3_nt: TGTGCCAGCAGTTTAGCAGGGTCCTACGAGCAGTACTTC
cdr3_aa: CASSLAGSYEQYF

j_call: TRBJ2-7
v_call: TRBV27
d_call: .
clone_size: .
cdr3_nt: TGTGCCAGCAGGGAGGGGGGGACACCCGTTTACGAGCAGTACTTC
cdr3_aa: CASREGGTPVYEQYF

j_call: TRBJ1-4
v_call: TRBV28
d_call: .
clone_size: .
cdr3_nt: TGTGCCAGCAGTGCACGCAGCGGCTATACTAATGAAAAACTGTTTTTT
cdr3_aa: CASSARSGYTNEKLFF

j_call: TRBJ2-2
v_call: TRBV28
d_call: .
clone_size: .
cdr3_nt: TGTGCCAGCAGTTTAGGAGGGACGGACGGGGAGCTGTTTTTT
cdr3_aa: CASSLGGTDGELFF

j_call: TRBJ2-5
v_call: TRBV6-5
d_call: .
clone_size: .
cdr3_nt: TGTGCCAGCAGCCGACAAGAGACCCAGTACTTC
cdr3_aa: CASSRQETQYF

j_call: TRBJ1-3
v_call: TRBV9
d_call: .
clone_size: .
cdr3_nt: TGTGCCAGCAGCGTAGATCTCCTTACAGGAAACACCATATATTTT
cdr3_aa: CASSVDLLTGNTIYF

j_call: TRBJ1-2
v_call: TRBV21-1
d_call: .
clone_size: .
cdr3_nt: TGTGCCAGCAGCAAGCTGGGGTCTTTTGGCTACACCTTC
cdr3_aa: CASSKLGSFGYTF

j_call: TRBJ1-5
v_call: TRBV7-2
d_call: .
clone_size: .
cdr3_nt: TGCGCCAGCAGCTTAGAATGGTATGTCCAGGGTAGCAATCAGCCCCAGCATTTT
cdr3_aa: CASSLEWYVQGSNQPQHF

j_call: TRBJ2-5
v_call: TRBV24-1
d_call: .
clone_size: .
cdr3_nt: TGTGCCACCAGTGACTACCAAGAGACCCAGTACTTC
cdr3_aa: CATSDYQETQYF

j_call: TRBJ2-5
v_call: TRBV3-1/TRBV3-2
d_call: TRBD2
clone_size: .
cdr3_nt: TGTGCCAGCAGCCCCGGACTAGCGGGGAAGAAGTACTTC
cdr3_aa: CASSPGLAGKKYF

j_call: TRBJ2-2
v_call: TRBV5-8
d_call: .
clone_size: .
cdr3_nt: TGTGCCAGCAGCTTAGTAGGACTTACTGCGAACACCGGGGAGCTGTTTTTT
cdr3_aa: CASSLVGLTANTGELFF

j_call: TRBJ2-2
v_call: TRBV4-1
d_call: .
clone_size: .
cdr3_nt: TGCGCCAGCTCTAAGGGGGTGGGGAGGGACACCGGGGAGCTGTTTTTT
cdr3_aa: CASSKGVGRDTGELFF

j_call: TRBJ2-3
v_call: TRBV7-9
d_call: .
clone_size: .
cdr3_nt: TGTGCCAGCAGCTTAGTCCAGGGGGGGAGCACAGATACGCAGTATTTT
cdr3_aa: CASSLVQGGSTDTQYF

j_call: TRBJ2-3
v_call: TRBV12-3/TRBV12-4
d_call: .
clone_size: .
cdr3_nt: TGTGCCAGCAGTCTAAACGCGGGGGATACGCAGTATTTT
cdr3_aa: CASSLNAGDTQYF

j_call: TRBJ1-4
v_call: TRBV7-2
d_call: .
clone_size: .
cdr3_nt: TGTGCCAGCAGCACCCAGGGTCCGGGAAGGGAAAAACTGTTTTTT
cdr3_aa: CASSTQGPGREKLFF

j_call: TRBJ1-3
v_call: TRBV5-1
d_call: .
clone_size: .
cdr3_nt: TGCGCCAGCAGCCCGGACAGCGGAAACACCATATATTTT
cdr3_aa: CASSPDSGNTIYF